The 24 T cell receptor beta chains below come from one sample, sequenced in a study of cytomegalovirus exposure and HLA in healthy donors. A multiplex PCR was run with 60 Vbeta primers and 13 Jbeta primers. The data were produced by immunoSEQ multiplex PCR, yet TCRdb's version contains in-frame clones alone and is incomplete. The table shows 86,000 or so clones, with 70% to 80% occurring only once. Material: PBMCs. The receptors stem from a woman between 40 and 50 years old in good health and CMV-seropositive.

This clone was seen only a few times. Within the sample, other DNA sequences also encode this same CDR3. The chain links TRBV6-1 to TRBJ2-3; 12 bases are shared with TRBD2. There are 15 residues in the CDR3. The germline gives CDR1 MNHNS, CDR2 SASEGT. J lost 4 bases, V lost 2 bases, and 1 base had no gene match. For the CDR3, the DNA is TGTGCCAGCAGTGAACTAGCGGGAGGGCCAGATACGCAGTATTTT. Translating it yields CASSELAGGPDTQYF.

The V gene is TRBV28, the J gene TRBJ1-5; possibly TRBD1 for D (6 bases). The V gene lost 3 bases and the J gene lost 4 bases, with 19 bases spanning the gap. The CDR3 length is 17 residues. Looked up from germline, CDR1 is MDHEN and CDR2 is SYDVKM. The CDR3: CASSFHLTGTLNQPQHF. DNA for the CDR3: TGTGCCAGCAGTTTTCACCTAACCGGGACACTGAATCAGCCCCAGCATTTT.

The rearrangement uses TRBV7-3 and TRBJ2-1; no firm D call. Deletions cut 2 bases from V and 5 bases from J, with 7 bases between. This CDR3 spans 13 amino acids. Germline CDR1 and CDR2: SGHTA and FQGTGA. The CDR3 bases are TGTGCCAGCAGCTTAGACTCAGACAATGAGCAGTTCTTC. Its protein is CASSLDSDNEQFF.

The J gene is TRBJ2-1, the V gene TRBV5-1, with 9 bases fitting TRBD1. CDR3 length: 16 amino acids. Looked up from germline, CDR1 is SGHRS and CDR2 is YFSETQ. J lost 8 bases, V lost 0 bases, and 9 bases had no gene match. CDR3: CASSLDRGQVQDEQFF. CDR3 bases: TGCGCCAGCAGCTTGGACAGGGGGCAAGTACAAGATGAGCAGTTCTTC. Complete variable domain (other parts from reference TRBV5-1 and TRBJ2-1): KAGVTQTPRYLIKTRGQQVTLSCSPISGHRSVSWYQQTPGQGLQFLFEYFSETQRNKGNFPGRFSGRQFSNSRSEMNVSTLELGDSALYLCASSLDRGQVQDEQFFGPGTRLTVL.

There are a few counts of this clone. This chain connects TRBV5-1 to TRBJ1-2; 8 bases are a match to TRBD1. The germline CDR1 and CDR2 sequences are SGHRS and YFSETQ. V lost 5 bases and J lost 4; bases outside the gene matches: 7. The CDR3 is 14 residues long. CDR3 region: CASSLLDRVYGYTF. CDR3 DNA sequence: TGCGCCAGCAGTTTACTGGACAGGGTCTATGGCTACACCTTC. Supplemented by reference TRBV5-1 and TRBJ1-2, the full variable domain reads KAGVTQTPRYLIKTRGQQVTLSCSPISGHRSVSWYQQTPGQGLQFLFEYFSETQRNKGNFPGRFSGRQFSNSRSEMNVSTLELGDSALYLCASSLLDRVYGYTFGSGTRLTVV.

With respect to this clone: Other nucleotide sequences from this sample produce the same CDR3. The chain joins TRBV7-3 to TRBJ2-3; 15 bases align to TRBD2. The V gene end was trimmed by 2 bases and the J gene end by 3 bases; junction bases not matched to a gene: 0. The CDR3 contains 16 residues. CDR1 and CDR2 from the germline V gene are SGHTA and FQGTGA. CDR3 protein: CASSLGLAGGTDTQYF. The CDR3 DNA sequence: TGTGCCAGCAGCTTAGGACTAGCGGGGGGGACAGATACGCAGTATTTT.

The rearrangement uses TRBV9 and TRBJ2-1, with D tentatively TRBD2 (6 bases). In germline, CDR1 is SGDLS, CDR2 YYNGEE. V dropped 3 bases and J dropped 5 bases, with 12 bases sitting between them. The CDR3 length is 14 residues. This chain's CDR3 is CASSAQPGDNEQFF. The CDR3 bases are TGTGCCAGCAGCGCACAACCGGGGGACAATGAGCAGTTCTTC.

This chain joins TRBV7-9 and TRBJ1-1; 7 nucleotides agree with TRBD1. Germline lookup yields CDR1 SEHNR and CDR2 FQNEAQ (reference sequence). The CDR3 has 14 residues. V lost 5 bases, J lost 7 bases, and 10 bases stayed unmatched. CDR3 bases: TGTGCCAGCAGCCGAAGTAGGGGGCCCGGTGAAGCTTTCTTT. This sequence encodes CASSRSRGPGEAFF.

The V call is TRBV27, the J call TRBJ1-2; D might be TRBD1 (6 bases). The germline gives CDR1 MNHEY, CDR2 SMNVEV (reference sequence). The CDR3 loop spans 13 amino acids. Trimming took 6 bases from V and 7 from J, leaving 15 bases between them. The CDR3: CASSTSNRAGYTF. CDR3 coding DNA: TGTGCCAGCAGCACCTCCAACAGGGCTGGCTACACCTTC.

The chain is built from TRBV29-1 and TRBJ2-7, with a tentative D call TRBD1 (6 bases). The CDR3 sequence is 13 residues long. Trimming left V 4 bases short and J 0 bases short, with 10 bases between. Germline CDR1 SQVTM, CDR2 ANQGSEA. The CDR3 DNA follows: TGCAGCGTTGTGACAGGTAGCTCCTACGAGCAGTACTTC. Its translation: CSVVTGSSYEQYF.

The V and J genes are TRBV23-1 and TRBJ2-7; D perhaps matches TRBD1 (5 bases). TRBV23-1 is designated an ORF whose function remains uncertain. The CDR3 covers 14 residues. With 6 bases removed from V and 5 bases from J, the gap between germline ends came to 17 bases. The CDR3 reads CASRKKRGSDEQYF. As DNA, the CDR3 is TGCGCCAGCAGAAAAAAAAGGGGTTCTGACGAGCAGTACTTC.

The V and J genes are TRBV9 and TRBJ2-3; no clear D gene. Germline V gene sequence: CDR1 SGDLS, CDR2 YYNGEE. CDR3 length: 12 residues. Trimming took off 4 bases at V and 5 bases at J, with 8 bases between the two ends. This CDR3 is CASSPSLDTQYF. CDR3 bases: TGTGCCAGCAGCCCGAGTCTAGATACGCAGTATTTT. The full variable domain, its missing parts supplied by reference TRBV9 and TRBJ2-3, is DSGVTQTPKHLITATGQRVTLRCSPRSGDLSVYWYQQSLDQGLQFLIQYYNGEERAKGNILERFSAQQFPDLHSELNLSSLELGDSALYFCASSPSLDTQYFGPGTRLTVL.

The chain is built from TRBV7-2 and TRBJ2-7, with 9 bases matching TRBD1. The CDR3 contains 15 residues. Per germline, CDR1 SGHTA and CDR2 FQGNSA. Losses at the gene ends were 5 bases for V and 3 bases for J; bases not matched to a gene: 8. This CDR3 is CASSAEVTGGYEQYF. In nucleotides, the CDR3 is TGTGCCAGCAGCGCAGAGGTGACAGGGGGCTACGAGCAGTACTTC.

The chain is built from TRBV9 and TRBJ2-1; 7 nucleotides align to TRBD1. Germline V gene lookup returns CDR1 SGDLS and CDR2 YYNGEE. CDR3 size: 16 residues. The junction had 8 bases not matched to a gene; V was cut back by 2 bases and J by 3 bases. CDR3 loop: CASSVDEGTVYNEQFF. CDR3 DNA: TGTGCCAGCAGCGTCGATGAGGGGACAGTCTACAATGAGCAGTTCTTC.

CDR3: CAISESKETYGYTF. The CDR3 DNA is TGTGCCATCAGTGAGTCAAAGGAGACCTATGGCTACACCTTC. V is TRBV10-3 and J is TRBJ1-2; D unresolved. The CDR3 contains 14 residues. V lost 0 bases to trimming and J lost 4 bases, with 9 bases between them. Per germline, CDR1 ENHRY and CDR2 SYGVKD.

The J gene is TRBJ1-1, the V gene TRBV19, with D tentatively TRBD1 (6 bases). The V and J ends lost 1 base and 7 bases respectively, with 16 bases between them. Germline lookup yields CDR1 LNHDA and CDR2 SQIVND (reference sequence). This CDR3 region has 15 residues. The DNA for the CDR3 is TGTGCCAGTAGTATAGTGGGACACCTAGCTGGTGAAGCTTTCTTT. Protein sequence: CASSIVGHLAGEAFF.

The chain couples TRBV7-3 to TRBJ1-1; 8 positions match TRBD1. CDR1 SGHTA and CDR2 FQGTGA come from the germline V gene. V gave up 4 bases and J gave up 5 bases; unmatched junction bases: 3. There are 13 residues in the CDR3. CDR3 loop: CASSSTGETEAFF. CDR3 DNA sequence: TGTGCCAGCAGCTCGACAGGGGAAACTGAAGCTTTCTTT.

V gene TRBV27 combines with J gene TRBJ1-5; D unclear. Germline CDR1 is MNHEY and CDR2 is SMNVEV (reference sequence). The CDR3 has 15 residues. V shed 0 bases and J shed 3 bases, with 9 bases lying between them. In nucleotides, the CDR3 is TGTGCCAGCAGTTTATCGAGTCAGGTCAATCAGCCCCAGCATTTT. It is translated as CASSLSSQVNQPQHF.

This clone was observed a handful of times. The rearrangement links TRBV7-2 to TRBJ1-4; the D is unclear. The CDR3 has 15 amino acids. Trimming pared 1 base from V and 9 bases from J, leaving 15 bases between. The germline V gene encodes CDR1 SGHTA and CDR2 FQGNSA. This CDR3 is CASSLEAPGRQKLFF. DNA for the CDR3: TGTGCCAGCAGCTTAGAGGCCCCCGGGAGGCAAAAACTGTTTTTT.

The gene calls are TRBV4-3 and TRBJ2-1, with 10 bases fitting TRBD2. The CDR3 spans 18 residues. With 4 bases clipped from V and 8 bases from J, the junction kept 17 bases outside the gene matches. In germline, CDR1 is LGHNA, CDR2 YSLEER. CDR3 sequence reads: CASSLMISGRPLPDEQFF. In DNA form, the CDR3 reads TGCGCCAGCAGCCTTATGATTAGCGGGAGGCCCCTTCCCGATGAGCAGTTCTTC.

This chain joins TRBV7-9 and TRBJ1-1; 9 bases align to TRBD1. There are 15 residues in the CDR3. V was pared by 3 bases and J by 1 base, with 3 bases of the junction left unmatched. The germline gives CDR1 SEHNR, CDR2 FQNEAQ (reference sequence). In nucleotides, the CDR3 is TGTGCCAGCAGCTTTCGGGACAGGGCGAACACTGAAGCTTTCTTT. Translated, it gives CASSFRDRANTEAFF.

This chain links TRBV5-4 with TRBJ1-6; D not certain. Trimming left V 3 bases short and J 11 bases short, with 21 bases between. The CDR3 consists of 16 residues. CDR1 and CDR2 from the germline V gene are SGHNT and YYREEE (reference sequence). CDR3 DNA: TGTGCCAGCAGCTCGGACCCCGGGAGAGCTGTCACACCCCTCCACTTT. It codes for CASSSDPGRAVTPLHF.

This clone was counted a few times. The chain recombines TRBV6-1 with TRBJ2-1, with a weak D call TRBD1 (6 bases). Germline CDR1 and CDR2: MNHNS and SASEGT. V was shortened by 3 bases and J by 5 bases, with 14 bases between the two germline ends. The CDR3 consists of 15 residues. CDR3 nucleotide sequence: TGTGCCAGCAGTGATCCGTTGGGGGCGGACAATGAGCAGTTCTTC. Translating it yields CASSDPLGADNEQFF.

The count of this clone is one. V gene TRBV30 combines with J gene TRBJ2-7; 9 nucleotides align to TRBD2. Trimming removed 2 bases from V and 2 bases from J; junction bases left unmatched: 13. The CDR3 is 17 amino acids. Germline lookup yields CDR1 GTSNPN and CDR2 SVGIG (reference sequence). The CDR3 reads CAWSPAPRLAVTYEQYF. DNA of the CDR3: TGTGCCTGGAGTCCCGCCCCCCGACTAGCGGTCACCTACGAGCAGTACTTC.